This T cell receptor (beta chain) derives from a study of blood T cell repertoires in COVID-19. Study overall: Some COVID-19 samples were acute and others convalescent; all came from the United States, Italy and Spain. PBMCs, B-cell-depleted T cells, or T cells provided the cDNA or gDNA that made up the material.

Assignments of participants to cohorts depended upon their own reported clinical history. The authors' processing: Amplified reference gene primers provided the basis for estimating nucleated cell counts. The protocol was immunoSEQ multiplex PCR, while the TCRdb copy is restricted to in-frame clones and leaves out a portion. Clone size and V and J calls were adopted from that table, with D and trimming inferred from the DNA. The table includes almost 200,000 clones, more than 80% detected once. Losses at the gene ends were 6 bases for V and 10 bases for J; bases not matched to a gene: 8. This CDR3 spans 14 amino acids. The germline CDR1 and CDR2 sequences are ENHRY and SYGVKD.

V and J are TRBV10-3 and TRBJ1-6, with TRBD1 identical over 8 bases. Sequenced sample: PBMCs or T cells enriched from blood (not recorded which). The source of this sequence is a woman aged 18 to 35 who had recovered from COVID-19. CDR3 residues: CAIRMTGEGSPLHF. CDR3 nucleotides: TGTGCCATCAGGATGACAGGGGAGGGCTCACCCCTCCACTTT.